This T cell receptor beta chain comes out of a study of blood T cell repertoires in COVID-19. At the level of the study: The origin of the acute and convalescent COVID-19 samples was the United States, Italy and Spain. PBMCs, B-cell-depleted T cells, or T cells provided the cDNA or gDNA that made up the material.

The CDR3 is made up of 19 amino acids. Germline V gene sequence: CDR1 SGHVS, CDR2 FQNEAQ. This clone was recorded only once. Compared with germline, one end of the junction differs, possibly owing to a read error. Under the authors' procedure: Estimation of nucleated cell counts relied on the amplification of reference gene primers. The repertoire was sequenced with immunoSEQ multiplex PCR; TCRdb's copy has only in-frame clones and lacks some. V and J calls and clone size are those listed in that table; D and trimming were worked out from the DNA. The sample lists about 81,000 clones, 84% occurring once.

Sequencing was performed on peripheral blood. The TCR comes from a human donor in a cohort sampled during active COVID-19. The chain links TRBV7-8 to TRBJ1-6; no reliable D call. CDR3 sequence: CASSLVGMEGSPYNSPLHF. DNA of the CDR3: TGTGCCAGCAGCTTAGTGGGGATGGAGGGCAGTCCCTACAATTCACCCCTCCACTTT.